This is a list of T cell receptor beta chains from one sample in a study of identifying expanded T cells in peripheral blood. Profiled with immunoSEQ multiplex PCR; TCRdb holds only in-frame clones, not every one. The data show around 95,000 clones, about 87% seen once. Specimen: blood. These receptors were taken from a person aged 18 to 75 in good health. Each CDR3 is given with its conserved first and last residue. Each record gives: J gene, V gene, D gene, clone size, CDR3 protein, CDR3 DNA. The D gene is left open where the match is weak. The size field is filled for only some rows; it gives once, few, many or a size class.

>TRBJ1-2|TRBV15|.|few
CATSRDRKTHGYTF
TGTGCCACCAGCAGAGACAGGAAGACACATGGCTACACCTTC
>TRBJ1-4|TRBV2|TRBD1|.
CASSPGTGGGKLFF
TGTGCCAGCAGTCCCGGGACAGGGGGAGGAAAACTGTTTTTT
>TRBJ2-7|TRBV18|TRBD1|once
CASSIGTATYEQYF
TGTGCCAGCTCAATCGGGACAGCTACCTACGAGCAGTACTTC
>TRBJ1-2|TRBV30|TRBD1|.
CAWQDRGNYGYTF
TGTGCCTGGCAGGACAGGGGTAACTATGGCTACACCTTC
>TRBJ1-3|TRBV11-2|.|.
CASSLRGVVGNTIYF
TGTGCCAGCAGCTTACGGGGAGTCGTGGGAAACACCATATATTTT
>TRBJ1-1|TRBV6-1|.|.
CASSEFGDTEAFF
TGTGCCAGCAGTGAATTTGGAGACACTGAAGCTTTCTTT
>TRBJ2-7|TRBV5-1|.|.
CASSLARGGIGRHEQYF
TGCGCCAGCAGCTTGGCTCGTGGGGGAATTGGGCGCCACGAGCAGTACTTC
>TRBJ2-7|TRBV7-2|.|few
CASSSPRRQYF
TGTGCCAGCAGCTCCCCCCGCAGGCAGTACTTC
>TRBJ2-7|TRBV29-1|TRBD1|.
CSGTGLYEQYF
TGCAGCGGGACAGGCCTTTACGAGCAGTACTTC
>TRBJ2-5|TRBV7-9|TRBD1|once
CASRSTGGAGQETQYF
TGTGCCAGCAGGTCGACAGGGGGCGCGGGACAAGAGACCCAGTACTTC
>TRBJ2-3|TRBV6-5|TRBD2|.
CASRGLTGLGTQYF
TGTGCCAGTCGGGGACTAACGGGTCTAGGTACGCAGTATTTT
>TRBJ1-3|TRBV19|.|.
CASSIGRSGNTIYF
TGTGCCAGTAGTATAGGCCGGTCTGGAAACACCATATATTTT
>TRBJ2-5|TRBV7-9|.|.
CASSFPQGRETQYF
TGTGCCAGCAGCTTCCCCCAGGGGCGAGAGACCCAGTACTTC
>TRBJ1-1|TRBV7-8|.|.
CASSSQMNTEAFF
TGTGCCAGCAGCTCCCAGATGAACACTGAAGCTTTCTTT
>TRBJ1-2|TRBV19|.|once
CASSMDNTGSYGYTF
TGTGCCAGTAGTATGGACAATACAGGCTCCTATGGCTACACCTTC
>TRBJ2-1|TRBV29-1|TRBD1|.
CSVAPFTGVPYNEQFF
TGCAGCGTTGCCCCCTTTACAGGGGTACCCTACAATGAGCAGTTCTTC
>TRBJ1-1|TRBV18|.|.
CASSYTLAALNTEAFF
TGTGCCAGCTCCTATACCCTGGCAGCCCTGAACACTGAAGCTTTCTTT
>TRBJ2-7|TRBV11-2|.|.
CASSLFGGGSYEQYF
TGTGCCAGCAGCTTATTCGGGGGTGGCTCCTACGAGCAGTACTTC
>TRBJ1-1|TRBV10-3|TRBD1|.
CATTGGWDTEAFF
TGTGCCACTACAGGGGGCTGGGACACTGAAGCTTTCTTT
>TRBJ2-5|TRBV11-3|.|.
CASSSPGRDQETQYF
TGTGCCAGCAGCTCACCGGGACGGGACCAAGAGACCCAGTACTTC
>TRBJ1-4|TRBV7-8|.|.
CASSLGSGDGLNEKLFF
TGTGCCAGCAGCTTAGGGTCCGGGGACGGCCTTAATGAAAAACTGTTTTTT
>TRBJ2-1|TRBV7-9|TRBD2|.
CASSLMAGGPNEQFF
TGTGCCAGCAGCTTAATGGCGGGAGGGCCTAATGAGCAGTTCTTC